Presented here are 32 T cell receptor beta chains from one specimen sequenced in a study of neurological immune-mediated disorders. TCRdb ran MiXCR on the 5' RACE reads and lists one entry per CDR3 protein. This repertoire shows approximately 41,000 distinct CDR3 sequences, roughly 15% found once; its top ten account for 3% to 4.5%. Sequenced: CD4+ T cells from blood. The receptors come from a woman aged 60-75 years with HTLV-1-associated myelopathy (HAM/TSP).

This clonotype was recorded only once. The chain is built from TRBV5-1 and TRBJ2-1; D gene ambiguous. V lost 3 bases, J lost 5 bases, and 9 bases lay in between. There are 13 residues in the CDR3. Germline V gives CDR1 SGHRS, CDR2 YFSETQ. This chain's CDR3 is CASSSAPDNEQFF. In nucleotides, the CDR3 is TGCGCCAGCAGCTCGGCCCCTGACAATGAGCAGTTCTTC.

The sample holds many counts of this clonotype. The genes are TRBV5-1 and TRBJ2-3; tentatively, D is TRBD1 (5 bases). CDR3 length equals 15 residues. Per the germline V gene, CDR1 is SGHRS and CDR2 is YFSETQ. Trimming cost V 0 bases and J 3 bases, with 11 bases left between them. CDR3 DNA sequence: TGCGCCAGCAGCTTGGAGAGAAAGGGGACAGATACGCAGTATTTT. Protein product: CASSLERKGTDTQYF.

This clonotype was detected ten times or more. The chain recombines TRBV5-1 with TRBJ2-7; no definite D call. The CDR3 contains 16 residues. V gave up 4 bases and J gave up 0 bases, with 17 bases separating them. Germline loops: CDR1 SGHRS, CDR2 YFSETQ. The CDR3 DNA is TGCGCCAGCAGCCCCGGGCAGGCGACGTTCTCCTACGAGCAGTACTTC. Amino acid sequence: CASSPGQATFSYEQYF.

This clonotype was seen ten or more times. J is TRBJ2-2 and V is TRBV7-8, with 9 bases lining up with TRBD2. The CDR3 covers 16 residues. Per the germline V gene, CDR1 is SGHVS and CDR2 is FQNEAQ. V shed 1 base and J 5 bases; nucleotides not matched to a gene: 5. In DNA form, the CDR3 reads TGTGCCAGCAGCTTAGGGAGCGGGGGGCCTACCGGGGAGCTGTTTTTT. Its translation: CASSLGSGGPTGELFF. The full variable domain, rest sourced from reference TRBV7-8 and TRBJ2-2, is GAGVSQSPRYKVAKRGQDVALRCDPISGHVSLFWYQQALGQGPEFLTYFQNEAQLDKSGLPSDRFFAERPEGSVSTLKIQRTQQEDSAVYLCASSLGSGGPTGELFFGEGSRLTVL.

This clonotype was observed at least ten times. J is TRBJ2-6 and V is TRBV5-1, with TRBD1 matching over 9 bases. Germline lookup yields CDR1 SGHRS and CDR2 YFSETQ. V lost 4 bases and J lost 1; bases outside the gene matches: 9. The CDR3 consists of 18 residues. This chain's CDR3 is CASSPAGTGRSGANVLTF. As DNA, the CDR3 is TGCGCCAGCAGCCCAGCCGGGACAGGGCGGTCTGGGGCCAACGTCCTGACTTTC. The whole variable domain, remainder taken from reference TRBV5-1 and TRBJ2-6, is KAGVTQTPRYLIKTRGQQVTLSCSPISGHRSVSWYQQTPGQGLQFLFEYFSETQRNKGNFPGRFSGRQFSNSRSEMNVSTLELGDSALYLCASSPAGTGRSGANVLTFGAGSRLTVL.

This clonotype was counted at least ten times. This chain uses TRBV5-1 with TRBJ2-7; possible D gene TRBD1, 6 bases. The CDR3 contains 14 residues. The germline gives CDR1 SGHRS, CDR2 YFSETQ. V was shortened by 1 base and J by 0 bases, with 8 bases between the two germline ends. In DNA form, the CDR3 reads TGCGCCAGCAGCTTGACAGGGATCTCCTACGAGCAGTACTTC. As protein: CASSLTGISYEQYF.

This clonotype was counted many times. The rearrangement links TRBV5-1 to TRBJ2-7, with TRBD1 identical over 7 bases. This CDR3 contains 14 residues. Unmatched junction bases numbered 6, after V lost 3 bases and J lost 3 bases. CDR1 is SGHRS, CDR2 YFSETQ, per germline. The CDR3 reads CASSYGYRGYEQYF. In DNA, the CDR3 is TGCGCCAGCAGCTATGGGTACAGGGGCTACGAGCAGTACTTC.

About this clonotype itself: A junction boundary mismatches the germline segment, possibly from a read error. The V gene is TRBV5-1, the J gene TRBJ2-2; D unclear. This CDR3 contains 15 residues. Germline lookup yields CDR1 SGHRS and CDR2 YFSETQ. CDR3 in amino acids: CASSLVTINTWELFF. The CDR3 bases are TGCGCCAGCAGCCTCGTGACAATAAACACCTGGGAGCTGTTTTTT.

For the CDR3, the DNA is TGTCCCATCAGCTCCTGGGACAGGGAGAACTACGAGCAGTACTTC. Residues: CPISSWDRENYEQYF. This sequence joins TRBV7-9 and TRBJ2-7, with 9 bases aligning to TRBD1. This CDR3 spans 15 amino acids. The germline CDR1 and CDR2 sequences are SEHNR and FQNEAQ (reference sequence).

There are many counts of this clonotype. The chain employs TRBV24-1 and TRBJ2-1; 9 positions agree with TRBD2. Germline CDR1 and CDR2: KGHDR and SFDVKD. This CDR3 comprises 15 residues. After removal of 4 bases from V and 7 bases from J, the junction contained 7 bases not matched to a gene. The CDR3, as DNA: TGTGCCACCAGTGAGGGCGGGGGGGCCGGAAATGAGCAGTTCTTC. Its protein product is CATSEGGGAGNEQFF.

This clonotype has a count of ten or more. V gene TRBV7-9 combines with J gene TRBJ1-4; TRBD1 aligns across 9 bases. The CDR3 spans 20 residues. Unmatched junction bases numbered 12, after V lost 1 base and J lost 0 bases. Germline V gives CDR1 SEHNR, CDR2 FQNEAQ (reference sequence). CDR3 in amino acids: CASSLGSGTGYGSTNEKLFF. In DNA, the CDR3 is TGTGCCAGCAGCTTAGGATCCGGGACAGGGTATGGCTCAACTAATGAAAAACTGTTTTTT.

There are many counts of this clonotype. The DNA for the CDR3 is TGCGCCAGCAGCTCCGAGGGGCTGAACACTGAAGCTTTCTTT. Translated, it gives CASSSEGLNTEAFF. The chain couples TRBV5-1 to TRBJ1-1, with a tentative D call TRBD1 (5 bases). V was pared by 3 bases and J by 0 bases, with 9 bases between. Looked up from germline, CDR1 is SGHRS and CDR2 is YFSETQ. The CDR3 is 14 residues long.

There are many counts of this clonotype. CDR3 nucleotides: TGCAGCTGTTGGGATCGGGGTTTCGATGAGCAGTTCTTC. This translates into CSCWDRGFDEQFF. The chain joins TRBV29-1 to TRBJ2-1, with a weak D call TRBD2 (5 bases). The V end was cut by 8 bases, the J end by 8 bases, with 19 bases between. This CDR3 contains 13 residues. CDR1 and CDR2 from the germline V gene are SQVTM and ANQGSEA.

This clonotype was observed many times. The rearrangement links TRBV5-5 to TRBJ2-5, with TRBD2 matching 11 bases. CDR3 length: 16 amino acids. Germline CDR1 reads SGHKS; CDR2 reads YYEKEE (reference sequence). Trimming removed 4 bases from V and 2 bases from J; junction bases left unmatched: 7. This CDR3 reads CASSENIAGGQETQYF. In DNA, the CDR3 is TGTGCCAGCAGCGAAAACATAGCGGGGGGGCAAGAGACCCAGTACTTC. The whole variable domain, filled in from reference TRBV5-5 and TRBJ2-5, reads DAGVTQSPTHLIKTRGQQVTLRCSPISGHKSVSWYQQVLGQGPQFIFQYYEKEERGRGNFPDRFSARQFPNYSSELNVNALLLGDSALYLCASSENIAGGQETQYFGPGTRLLVL.

This clonotype was seen at least ten times. This chain joins TRBV20-1 and TRBJ2-5, with TRBD2 matching over 9 bases. Germline CDR1 reads DFQATT; CDR2 reads SNEGSKA (reference sequence). V lost 5 bases to trimming and J lost 0 bases; unmatched junction nucleotides: 7. This CDR3 has 15 residues. CDR3 sequence (DNA): TGCAGTGCTCACATTCTAGCGGGGAACCAAGAGACCCAGTACTTC. This encodes CSAHILAGNQETQYF.

This clonotype was found many times. This chain links TRBV4-1 with TRBJ2-6, with 8 bases lining up with TRBD1. The J segment lost 0 bases and the V segment lost 3 bases, leaving 10 bases of the junction unmatched. Germline V gene sequence: CDR1 MGHRA, CDR2 YSYEKL. This CDR3 has 19 amino acids. The CDR3 sequence: CASSHSDRAPGSGANVLTF. The CDR3 nucleotides read TGCGCCAGCAGCCACTCGGACAGGGCCCCGGGCTCTGGGGCCAACGTCCTGACTTTC.

In its sample, this clonotype was seen many times. The genes are TRBV12-3 or TRBV12-4 and TRBJ1-1; tentatively, D is TRBD1 (6 bases). Trimming pared 2 bases from V and 1 base from J, leaving 11 bases between. This CDR3 is 15 amino acids long. CDR3 DNA sequence: TGTGCCAGCAGTTTATCAGGGGAGCGGAACACTGAAGCTTTCTTT. Its protein product is CASSLSGERNTEAFF.

This clonotype was found a few times. The chain's CDR3 is CASSPWTGRQETQYF. CDR3 DNA: TGTGCCAGCAGCCCCTGGACAGGGAGGCAAGAGACCCAGTACTTC. The rearrangement links TRBV7-2 to TRBJ2-5, with 8 bases that match TRBD1. The length of the CDR3 is 15 residues. The V and J ends lost 5 bases and 2 bases, in that order; junction bases with no gene match: 7. From germline, CDR1 is SGHTA and CDR2 FQGNSA.

This clonotype was observed at least ten times. This chain joins TRBV3-1 and TRBJ2-1; D not resolved. Between the trimmed V and J ends, which lost 3 bases and 0 bases, there was a span of 9 bases. CDR1 is LGHDT and CDR2 is YNNKEL in the germline V gene (reference sequence). This CDR3 comprises 15 residues. This CDR3 is CASSQWFASYNEQFF. The CDR3 DNA follows: TGTGCCAGCAGCCAGTGGTTTGCCTCCTACAATGAGCAGTTCTTC.

The chain joins TRBV20-1 to TRBJ2-7, with D perhaps TRBD1 or TRBD2 (6 bases each). This CDR3 comprises 14 residues. With 3 bases removed from V and 2 bases from J, the gap between germline ends came to 14 bases. Germline V CDR1 and CDR2: DFQATT, SNEGSKA (reference sequence). CDR3 DNA: TGCAGTGCTAGTCTTGGAGGGGGGCCCTACGAGCAGTACTTC. Translated: CSASLGGGPYEQYF.

This clonotype was observed at least ten times. The V gene is TRBV10-3, the J gene TRBJ1-5, with D hard to call. The CDR3 loop spans 15 amino acids. Trimming left V 5 bases short and J 4 bases short, with 15 bases between. Germline loops: CDR1 ENHRY, CDR2 SYGVKD. The CDR3 is CAISREPGNNQPQHF. In nucleotides, the CDR3 is TGTGCCATCAGTCGGGAGCCTGGGAATAATCAGCCCCAGCATTTT.

The chain employs TRBV5-1 and TRBJ1-1; D gene ambiguous. Germline assignment: CDR1 SGHRS and CDR2 YFSETQ. V was shortened by 3 bases and J by 0 bases, with 6 bases between the two germline ends. The CDR3 length is 13 residues. The CDR3 sequence is CASSSNMNTEAFF. The CDR3 DNA reads TGCGCCAGCAGCTCCAACATGAACACTGAAGCTTTCTTT.

As regards this clonotype: No conserved phenylalanine or tryptophan ends this CDR3, so it is likely a read error. The DNA is omitted, as the CDR3 cannot be located on it reliably, and the CDR3 follows TCRdb's listing. The chain recombines TRBV7-9 with TRBJ2-2. The V gene's germline CDR1 is SEHNR and CDR2 FQNEAQ (reference sequence). The length of the CDR3 is 13 amino acids, counting both ends. The CDR3 sequence is CASSYANTGELLV.

The chain joins TRBV18 to TRBJ2-7, with 10 bases aligning to TRBD1. The V segment lost 9 bases and the J segment 6 bases; nucleotides outside the gene matches: 5. The germline gives CDR1 KGHSH, CDR2 LQKENI. This CDR3 has 12 residues. CDR3: CASSGTGVEQYF. The CDR3 nucleotides read TGTGCCAGTTCCGGGACAGGGGTCGAGCAGTACTTC.

This clonotype was detected ten times or more. The chain uses TRBV6-5 and TRBJ1-2, with 7 bases identical to TRBD1. The CDR3 has 14 residues. Germline V gene sequence: CDR1 MNHEY, CDR2 SVGAGI. Trimming took 3 bases from V and 8 from J; bases not matched to a gene: 9. CDR3 DNA: TGTGCCAGCAGTTATGGACAGGAGGGTGAAGGCTACACCTTC. Translating it yields CASSYGQEGEGYTF.

This clonotype turned up a few times. The V call is TRBV7-9, the J call TRBJ1-1; TRBD1 aligns across 7 bases. V shed 10 bases, J shed 4 bases, and the junction held 12 bases outside the gene matches. This CDR3 is built from 14 residues. Germline V lookup: CDR1 SEHNR, CDR2 FQNEAQ (reference sequence). DNA for the CDR3: TGTGCCACCGGGGGAGCAGGGGGTGGCACTGAAGCTTTCTTT. Encoded protein: CATGGAGGGTEAFF. The full variable domain, its missing parts supplied by reference TRBV7-9 and TRBJ1-1, is DTGVSQNPRHKITKRGQNVTFRCDPISEHNRLYWYRQTLGQGPEFLTYFQNEAQLEKSRLLSDRFSAERPKGSFSTLEIQRTEQGDSAMYLCATGGAGGGTEAFFGQGTRLTVV.

This clonotype was seen ten or more times. The chain is built from TRBV20-1 and TRBJ2-3; 10 bases map to TRBD2. This CDR3 has 13 amino acids. V was pared by 7 bases and J by 8 bases, with 9 bases of the junction left unmatched. From germline, CDR1 is DFQATT and CDR2 SNEGSKA (reference sequence). The CDR3 protein is CSVSSGGWGTQYF. Here the CDR3 DNA reads TGCAGTGTTTCTAGCGGGGGCTGGGGTACGCAGTATTTT.

This clonotype was recorded at least ten times. The chain uses TRBV5-1 and TRBJ2-7; TRBD2 might be the D (5 bases). V was shortened by 4 bases and J by 5 bases, with 16 bases between the two germline ends. The CDR3 covers 14 residues. CDR1 is SGHRS and CDR2 is YFSETQ in the germline V gene. CDR3 residues: CASSKTSSSDEQYF. The CDR3 nucleotides are TGCGCCAGCAGCAAAACTAGTAGTTCGGACGAGCAGTACTTC.

This clonotype came up many times. The chain uses TRBV27 and TRBJ2-7, with 9 bases matching TRBD1. The CDR3 has 15 amino acids. The V and J ends lost 3 bases and 3 bases, in that order; junction bases with no gene match: 6. Germline values: CDR1 MNHEY, CDR2 SMNVEV (reference sequence). CDR3 loop: CASSFRPDRGYEQYF. DNA of the CDR3: TGTGCCAGCAGTTTTAGGCCGGACAGGGGCTACGAGCAGTACTTC.

This clonotype was detected ten times or more. The chain joins TRBV29-1 to TRBJ2-2; no clear D gene. Trimming removed 4 bases at V and 5 bases at J, with 17 bases between. Germline assignment: CDR1 SQVTM and CDR2 ANQGSEA. The length of the CDR3 is 15 residues. CDR3 loop: CSVAPIPQATGELFF. The CDR3 DNA follows: TGCAGCGTTGCTCCGATCCCCCAAGCAACCGGGGAGCTGTTTTTT.

This clonotype was counted ten times or more. This chain connects TRBV5-6 to TRBJ1-1; D is uncertain. This CDR3 is 14 amino acids long. Trimming left V 3 bases short and J 4 bases short, with 13 bases between. Germline CDR1 and CDR2: SGHDT and YYEEEE. The CDR3 spells CASSSHTAATEAFF. CDR3 sequence (DNA): TGTGCCAGCAGCTCCCATACAGCAGCCACTGAAGCTTTCTTT.

Many counts were recorded for this clonotype. The CDR3 loop is CASSSFRTSGNEQFF. The CDR3 bases are TGTGCCAGCAGCTCATTCAGGACTAGCGGGAATGAGCAGTTCTTC. J is TRBJ2-1 and V is TRBV6-5; 11 bases are a match to TRBD2. This CDR3 spans 15 amino acids. With V trimmed by 6 bases and J by 7 bases, 8 bases remained unmatched. Germline-derived CDR1 and CDR2 are MNHEY and SVGAGI.